The 23 T cell receptor beta chains below come from one sample, sequenced in a study of blood T cells in healthy people across ages. A J-beta primer mix and a sample-barcoded 5' primer were used in a second PCR of about 7 to 12 cycles. TCRdb itself ran the 5' RACE reads through MiXCR, one entry per CDR3 protein. The sample lists approximately 2,000,000 distinct CDR3 sequences, approximately 40% occurring once. Material: blood. The receptors stem from a human donor in good health.

The rearrangement links TRBV9 to TRBJ2-3; a weak D match, TRBD2 (6 bases). Trimming left V 0 bases short and J 2 bases short, with 13 bases between. The CDR3 contains 16 residues. Germline V gives CDR1 SGDLS, CDR2 YYNGEE. The CDR3 DNA follows: TGTGCCAGCAGCGTAGGTATTGGAGGGTTCACAGATACGCAGTATTTT. It translates to CASSVGIGGFTDTQYF.

The gene calls are TRBV4-1 and TRBJ2-7; perhaps TRBD1 as D (5 bases). The DNA end favors TRBJ2-5, so the J call may be wrong. Looked up from germline, CDR1 is MGHRA and CDR2 is YSYEKL. CDR3 length: 14 residues. The CDR3 DNA reads TGCGCCAGCAGCCAAGCAGGGAATAAAGGGACCCAGTACTTC. Amino acid sequence: CASSQAGNKGTQYF.

The rearrangement links TRBV12-3 or TRBV12-4 to TRBJ1-5; D possibly corresponds to TRBD1 (6 bases). This CDR3 contains 14 residues. Deletions cut 4 bases from V and 3 bases from J, with 10 bases between. The CDR3 loop is CASSSDRINQPQHF. In nucleotides, the CDR3 is TGTGCCAGCAGTTCCGACAGGATCAATCAGCCCCAGCATTTT.

The CDR3: CASTLDRGSYGYTF. The CDR3 region has the DNA TGTGCCAGCACCCTCGACAGGGGAAGCTATGGCTACACCTTC. The rearrangement uses TRBV11-2 and TRBJ1-2, with TRBD1 matching 8 bases. The CDR3 has 14 residues. The trim removed 7 bases at V and 4 bases at J, leaving 8 bases unmatched. Germline V CDR1 and CDR2: SGHAT, FQNNGV.

This clonotype turned up a few times. V is TRBV7-2 and J is TRBJ1-5, with TRBD1 as a possible D gene (6 bases). Germline V gene lookup returns CDR1 SGHTA and CDR2 FQGNSA. There are 15 residues in the CDR3. V shed 3 bases and J shed 7 bases, with 16 bases lying between them. The CDR3 loop reads CASSLDTGFHQPQHF. CDR3 bases: TGTGCCAGCAGCTTGGATACAGGGTTCCACCAGCCCCAGCATTTT.

This chain uses TRBV7-2 with TRBJ1-2, with D maybe TRBD1 (6 bases). Germline assignment: CDR1 SGHTA and CDR2 FQGNSA. Trimming cost V 2 bases and J 4 bases, with 17 bases left between them. The CDR3 has 16 residues. The CDR3 sequence is CASSLNGPGVAYGYTF. As DNA, the CDR3 is TGTGCCAGCAGCTTAAACGGTCCAGGGGTCGCCTATGGCTACACCTTC.

This clonotype was detected a few times. The V gene is TRBV7-2, the J gene TRBJ1-6; unclear D gene. The V end was cut by 1 base, the J end by 8 bases, with 12 bases between. Germline V lookup: CDR1 SGHTA, CDR2 FQGNSA. This CDR3 is 15 amino acids long. This CDR3 is CASSLVSGGDSPLHF. CDR3 DNA: TGTGCCAGCAGCTTAGTGTCGGGTGGGGATTCACCCCTCCACTTT.

Of note for this clonotype: A junction boundary mismatches the germline segment, possibly from a read error. J is TRBJ2-7 and V is TRBV7-9; TRBD1 aligns across 8 bases. In germline, CDR1 is SEHNR, CDR2 FQNEAQ (reference sequence). The CDR3 has 15 residues. CDR3 nucleotide sequence: TGTGCCAGCAGCGGCGACAGGGGACCTCTCTACGAGCAGTACTTT. It translates to CASSGDRGPLYEQYF.

In regard to this clonotype: No conserved phenylalanine or tryptophan is present at the end of the CDR3, so a read error is the likely explanation. This chain links TRBV12-3 or TRBV12-4 with TRBJ2-1; weak D call: TRBD1 (5 bases). CDR3 size: 17 residues. Trimming cost V 6 bases and J 8 bases, with 26 bases left between them. CDR3: CASSPGSPSGIFDEQFS. The CDR3 nucleotides are TGTGCCAGCAGCCCTGGGTCACCCTCAGGGATATTTGATGAGCAGTTCTCC.

The chain has TRBV2 and TRBJ1-4; no definite D call. Germline V gene lookup returns CDR1 SNHLY and CDR2 FYNNEI. The V end lost 6 bases, the J end lost 8 bases, and 13 bases lay between the germline ends. The CDR3 sequence is 13 residues long. The CDR3 DNA reads as TGTGCCAGCAGCCCCGAATTGCGGGAAAAACTGTTTTTT. Protein product: CASSPELREKLFF.

This chain joins TRBV14 and TRBJ2-1, with D possibly being TRBD2 (6 bases). Germline V gives CDR1 SGHDN, CDR2 FVKESK. V was shortened by 7 bases and J by 2 bases, with 12 bases between the two germline ends. The CDR3 is 14 residues long. In DNA form, the CDR3 reads TGTGCCAGCACCCACGGGGGAACCTACAATGAGCAGTTCTTC. Protein: CASTHGGTYNEQFF.

The V and J genes are TRBV9 and TRBJ2-3; D is undetermined. The ends were cut back, 4 bases at V and 5 bases at J, with 14 bases in the middle. Germline V CDR1 and CDR2: SGDLS, YYNGEE. The CDR3 consists of 14 residues. CDR3 sequence reads: CASSFGPLEDTQYF. Written as DNA, the CDR3 is TGTGCCAGCAGCTTTGGACCCCTGGAAGATACGCAGTATTTT.

This clonotype was seen a handful of times. The gene calls are TRBV7-8 and TRBJ2-1, with a weak D call TRBD1 (6 bases). The germline gives CDR1 SGHVS, CDR2 FQNEAQ. CDR3 size: 13 residues. V shed 4 bases and J shed 9 bases, with 13 bases lying between them. The CDR3 bases are TGTGCCAGCAGCTCTCGACAGGTATCTGAGCAGTTCTTC. Protein product: CASSSRQVSEQFF.

The chain combines TRBV6-1 with TRBJ2-4, with 8 bases identical to TRBD2. The J call is doubtful: the DNA matches TRBJ2-7 better. The CDR3 covers 18 residues. Germline V lookup: CDR1 MNHNS, CDR2 SASEGT. The CDR3 nucleotides read TGTGCCAGCAGTGAAGCCTTTCTGGGCGGGGGGCTCTCCTACGAGCAGTACTTC. It encodes CASSEAFLGGGLSYEQYF.

This clonotype has just a few counts. The rearrangement joins TRBV3-1 to TRBJ2-3; 10 bases are shared with TRBD2. The CDR3 consists of 15 residues. Unmatched junction bases numbered 4, after V lost 2 bases and J lost 5 bases. Looked up from germline, CDR1 is LGHDT and CDR2 is YNNKEL (reference sequence). The CDR3 DNA follows: TGTGCCAGCAGCCAAACCGGACTAGCGGTAGATACGCAGTATTTT. Its protein product is CASSQTGLAVDTQYF.

This clonotype was observed a few times. The chain combines TRBV27 with TRBJ2-7, with 9 nucleotides matching TRBD2. Trimming took 4 bases from V and 4 from J; bases not matched to a gene: 11. Germline CDR1 is MNHEY and CDR2 is SMNVEV (reference sequence). This CDR3 region has 16 residues. For the CDR3, the DNA is TGTGCCAGCAGTTCGGCGAATAGCGGGGGCTTGTACGAGCAGTACTTC. Protein product: CASSSANSGGLYEQYF.

This clonotype was detected only a few times. The chain couples TRBV12-3 or TRBV12-4 to TRBJ2-7; no firm D call. Trimming took off 5 bases at V and 5 bases at J, with 10 bases between the two ends. The CDR3 is made up of 12 amino acids. CDR3 amino acids: CASSPLGNEQYF. Written as DNA, the CDR3 is TGTGCCAGCAGTCCCCTCGGAAACGAGCAGTACTTC.

CDR3 region: CASSLAAVASTDTQYF. The CDR3 coding sequence is TGCGCCAGCAGCTTGGCGGCAGTTGCTAGCACAGATACGCAGTATTTT. The chain joins TRBV5-1 to TRBJ2-3; D unresolved. The CDR3 runs to 16 residues. The germline V and J ends were trimmed by 0 bases and 0 bases, with 11 bases remaining between them. Germline V gene lookup returns CDR1 SGHRS and CDR2 YFSETQ.

This clonotype turned up a few times. The CDR3 coding sequence is TGTGCCAGCAGCGGGGGGGCCCGCAATGAGCAGTTCTTC. Translating it yields CASSGGARNEQFF. This chain links TRBV9 with TRBJ2-1; D could derive from TRBD1 or TRBD2 (6 bases each). The CDR3 totals 13 residues. Deletions cut 3 bases from V and 6 bases from J, with 10 bases between. Per the germline V gene, CDR1 is SGDLS and CDR2 is YYNGEE.

This clonotype was counted between two and nine times. The chain couples TRBV20-1 to TRBJ2-7; either TRBD1 or TRBD2 may supply D (5 bases each). CDR1 is DFQATT, CDR2 SNEGSKA, per germline (reference sequence). The V end was cut by 3 bases, the J end by 3 bases, with 12 bases between. The CDR3 is 13 amino acids. CDR3 loop: CSASGDRIYEQYF. CDR3 in DNA: TGCAGTGCTAGTGGGGACCGCATCTACGAGCAGTACTTC.

This chain links TRBV29-1 with TRBJ2-7; 9 bases align to TRBD1. The CDR3 length is 16 residues. J was trimmed by 7 bases and V by 3 bases; bases with no gene match: 16. Germline V gene data show CDR1 as SQVTM and CDR2 as ANQGSEA. The CDR3 region has the DNA TGCAGCGTTGAGATGGGACAGGGAAGGCCTCTGAATGAGCAGTACTTC. Translated, it gives CSVEMGQGRPLNEQYF.

This clonotype was seen only a few times. The chain recombines TRBV6-1 with TRBJ1-2; D call uncertain. This CDR3 has 15 amino acids. In germline, CDR1 is MNHNS, CDR2 SASEGT. The V end was cut by 2 bases, the J end by 3 bases, with 13 bases between. The CDR3 region is CASSETPGRDYGYTF. The CDR3 DNA reads as TGTGCCAGCAGTGAAACGCCGGGCCGGGACTATGGCTACACCTTC.

The chain combines TRBV10-3 with TRBJ1-1; maybe TRBD1 (6 bases). The CDR3 sequence is 13 residues long. Per germline, CDR1 ENHRY and CDR2 SYGVKD. The CDR3 reads CTTQIIGGTEAFF. For the CDR3, the DNA is TGTACCACCCAGATAATAGGGGGCACTGAAGCTTTCTTT.